The rows below give T cell receptor beta chains drawn from one sample of a study of blood T cell repertoires in COVID-19. Libraries were prepared by immunoSEQ multiplex PCR; TCRdb keeps only in-frame clonotypes and omits some of them. The sample consists of around 310,000 clones, 89% of them appearing once. The specimen sequenced was PBMCs or T cells enriched from blood (not recorded which). These receptors originate from a woman aged 40 to 50 who had recovered from COVID-19. Both conserved end residues are part of each CDR3. Fields, in order: D gene, V gene, J gene, clone size, CDR3 DNA, CDR3 protein. A D gene is named only where the DNA matches it firmly. A clone size is listed for some rows: how often the clone was seen (once, few, many), or a class if it is expanded.

TRBD1,TRBV7-8,TRBJ2-7,-,TGTGCCAGCAGCTTGGGGACAGGTTGGTACGAGCAGTACTTC,CASSLGTGWYEQYF
-,TRBV10-3,TRBJ2-5,-,TGTGCCATCAGTGCGAGCGGCCAACAAGAGACCCAGTACTTC,CAISASGQQETQYF
TRBD2,TRBV11-3,TRBJ2-5,-,TGTGCCAGCACCATCGGGACTAGCCTACAAGAGACCCAGTACTTC,CASTIGTSLQETQYF
-,TRBV5-1,TRBJ2-5,-,TGCGCCAGCAGCTTGGCCGGGGAGACCCAGTACTTC,CASSLAGETQYF
TRBD1,TRBV27,TRBJ1-6,-,TGTGCCAGCAGTTCCAACACTCACAGGGGGCTTAAATCACCCCTCCACTTT,CASSSNTHRGLKSPLHF
-,TRBV6-5,TRBJ1-3,-,TGTGCCAGCAGTTACGAGGGGGACGCGGTCGACACCATATATTTT,CASSYEGDAVDTIYF
TRBD1,TRBV18,TRBJ1-4,-,TGTGCCAGTTGGGACAGGGTGGAGGAAAAACTGTTTTTT,CASWDRVEEKLFF
-,TRBV7-2,TRBJ2-7,-,TGTGCCAGCAGCTTAGCCCTAGAGGGCAGGCAGCAGTACTTC,CASSLALEGRQQYF
TRBD1,TRBV10-3,TRBJ2-2,once,TGTGCCACCTTCCAACCCAGGACAGGGAACACCGGGGAGCTGTTTTTT,CATFQPRTGNTGELFF
TRBD2,TRBV27,TRBJ2-1,-,TGTGCCAGCAGCTCAGAATGGAGCGGGGTTGAGGGTGAGCAGTTCTTC,CASSSEWSGVEGEQFF
TRBD2,TRBV5-1,TRBJ2-5,-,TGCGCCAGCGGACCGTCGGCGGGAGGGCTCGAGACCCAGTACTTC,CASGPSAGGLETQYF
TRBD2,TRBV11-3,TRBJ2-3,-,TGTGCCAGCAGCTTAGGGGGGACTAACACAGATACGCAGTATTTT,CASSLGGTNTDTQYF
TRBD2,TRBV6-4,TRBJ2-3,-,TGTGCCAGACAATCTAGCGGGACCGAAAGCACAGATACGCAGTATTTT,CARQSSGTESTDTQYF
TRBD2,TRBV5-1,TRBJ2-1,few,TGCGCCAGCAGCCCGGAAGCGGGAGGCCGTCCAAATGAGCAGTTCTTC,CASSPEAGGRPNEQFF
-,TRBV7-2,TRBJ2-4,-,TGTGCCAGCAGCTTAGGCGGGACAGAATTACTAGCCAAAAACATTCAGTACTTC,CASSLGGTELLAKNIQYF
-,TRBV24-1,TRBJ2-1,once,TGTGCCACCAGTGATTTGCCGGGTTGGAGCTCCTACAATGAGCAGTTCTTC,CATSDLPGWSSYNEQFF
-,TRBV20-1,TRBJ1-2,-,TGCAGTGCTAGTGATAAGGCAGGGTGGTATGGCTACACCTTC,CSASDKAGWYGYTF
-,TRBV24-1,TRBJ2-3,-,TGTGCCACCAGTGAACCTGATCAGGGCTGGGGCACAGATACGCAGTATTTT,CATSEPDQGWGTDTQYF
-,TRBV7-8,TRBJ2-3,once,TGTGCCAGCAGCTTAGATACAGGGCGTAGCACAGATACGCAGTATTTT,CASSLDTGRSTDTQYF
-,TRBV30,TRBJ1-1,-,TGTGCCTGGAGTGCCCGGGGGAACACTGAAGCTTTCTTT,CAWSARGNTEAFF
-,TRBV11-3,TRBJ2-1,-,TGTGCCAGCAGCTCCGAGGTTGAGCAGTTCTTC,CASSSEVEQFF
TRBD2,TRBV7-9,TRBJ2-3,-,TGTGCCAGCAGCTTAGCGGCTAGCGGCCTCACAGATACGCAGTATTTT,CASSLAASGLTDTQYF
-,TRBV21-1,TRBJ1-4,-,TGTGCCAGCAGCTCCCGGGAAAAACTGTTTTTT,CASSSREKLFF
-,TRBV6-6,TRBJ2-7,-,TGTGCCAGCAGCCCGGACACTTACGAGCAGTACTTC,CASSPDTYEQYF
TRBD2,TRBV9,TRBJ2-5,-,TGTGCCAGCAGCGTAGCGACGCGGGGGGGCCTGGAGACCCAGTACTTC,CASSVATRGGLETQYF
TRBD1,TRBV18,TRBJ2-2,-,TGTGCCAGCCGACAGGGGGCAGCCACCGGGGAGCTGTTTTTT,CASRQGAATGELFF
-,TRBV7-2,TRBJ1-2,-,TGTGCCAGCAGCTTAGGAGCTTATGGCTACACCTTC,CASSLGAYGYTF
-,TRBV7-2,TRBJ2-5,-,TGTGCCAGCAGCTTAGTCCGGTACCAAGAGACCCAGTACTTC,CASSLVRYQETQYF
-,TRBV27,TRBJ2-7,-,TGTGCCAGCAGTGCCGATTGGGGGGTGGCCTACGAGCAGTACTTC,CASSADWGVAYEQYF
-,TRBV12-1,TRBJ2-7,once,TGTGCCAGCAGCGCCAGCGGGAGTGGCTACCACGAGCAGTACTTC,CASSASGSGYHEQYF
TRBD1,TRBV5-1,TRBJ2-3,-,TGCGCCAGCAGCTTTGGACAGGGGACAGATACGCAGTATTTT,CASSFGQGTDTQYF
TRBD1,TRBV2,TRBJ1-1,-,TGTGCCAGCGTTAGCACAGGGGATTGGACTGAAGCTTTCTTT,CASVSTGDWTEAFF
TRBD1,TRBV24-1,TRBJ1-4,-,TGTGCCACCAGTGACCAGGACAGGGGCGGGAAAAAACTGTTTTTT,CATSDQDRGGKKLFF
-,TRBV5-6,TRBJ2-3,once,TGTGCCAGCAGCTGGGGGGTGGATACGCAGTATTTT,CASSWGVDTQYF
-,TRBV7-2,TRBJ2-7,-,TGTGCCAGCAGGTTTGGGACAAAGGTCTACGAGCAGTACTTC,CASRFGTKVYEQYF
-,TRBV6-5,TRBJ2-7,-,TGTGCCAGCAGCACTGACATATCCTACGAGCAGTACTTC,CASSTDISYEQYF
-,TRBV28,TRBJ1-4,-,TGTGCCAGCAGTTTTGTATACTCAACTAATGAAAAACTGTTTTTT,CASSFVYSTNEKLFF
TRBD2,TRBV4-1,TRBJ2-2,-,TGCGCCAGCAGCCAGGGGCTAGCGGGAGTTTCCGGGGAGCTGTTTTTT,CASSQGLAGVSGELFF
-,TRBV3-1/TRBV3-2,TRBJ1-3,-,TGTGCCAGCAGCCAAGAGGGCAGCTCCATATATTTT,CASSQEGSSIYF
-,TRBV30,TRBJ1-2,once,TGTGCCTGGAGTGGCGGAGAAGGCTACACCTTC,CAWSGGEGYTF